The 29 T cell receptor beta chains below were found in one sample sequenced in a study of technical replicates of blood from four donors (dated by TCRdb to the late 2010s). Library creation used the immunoSEQ multiplex PCR assay. Drawn from immuneACCESS, this table holds only the in-frame rearrangements with V and J called that TCRdb kept. Clones are partly lost; checked studies trace under half to an unresolved V gene and leave the rest unexplained. This sample comprises roughly 60,000 clones, roughly 91% of them detected only once. The ten largest clones take up less than 5% of the sample. The sequenced sample was PBMCs. These TCRs come from a human donor in good health. Some clones in this sample may be carry-over from other donors' samples.

In its sample, this clone was seen a few times. The chain has TRBV7-9 and TRBJ1-6, with a possible D match to TRBD1 (5 bases). This CDR3 comprises 15 residues. V was pared by 7 bases and J by 0 bases, with 10 bases between. CDR1 and CDR2 (germline): SEHNR, FQNEAQ (reference sequence). For the CDR3, the DNA is TGTGCCAGCAAGCAGGGTTCCTCCTATAATTCACCCCTCCACTTT. Protein sequence: CASKQGSSYNSPLHF.

The chain is built from TRBV4-1 and TRBJ1-1; 11 bases map to TRBD1. V was clipped by 3 bases and J by 3 bases; unmatched bases: 3. Germline V CDR1 and CDR2: MGHRA, YSYEKL. This CDR3 has 15 amino acids. This CDR3 reads CASSHPGQGDTEAFF. CDR3 DNA sequence: TGCGCCAGCAGCCACCCGGGACAGGGGGACACTGAAGCTTTCTTT.

This chain joins TRBV7-3 and TRBJ2-7; 8 bases line up with TRBD1. CDR3 length: 17 amino acids. Germline lookup yields CDR1 SGHTA and CDR2 FQGTGA. The V segment lost 5 bases and the J segment 3 bases; nucleotides outside the gene matches: 15. The CDR3 DNA reads as TGTGCCAGCAGCCGAGGACAGGGTCAGACTGAAAGCTACGAGCAGTACTTC. Its protein is CASSRGQGQTESYEQYF.

CDR3 amino acids: CASSRQGVDNEQFF. CDR3 in DNA: TGTGCCAGCTCACGACAGGGAGTTGACAATGAGCAGTTCTTC. The genes are TRBV18 and TRBJ2-1; TRBD1 matches at 7 bases. Germline-derived CDR1 and CDR2 are KGHSH and LQKENI. This CDR3 is 14 amino acids long. The V segment lost 4 bases and the J segment 5 bases; nucleotides outside the gene matches: 5.

The chain recombines TRBV2 with TRBJ2-7; tentative D call: TRBD1 (5 bases). The germline gives CDR1 SNHLY, CDR2 FYNNEI. The CDR3 is 14 residues long. Trimming stripped 8 bases from V and 0 bases from J, with 14 bases between. In DNA form, the CDR3 reads TGTGCCAGCCGCATCCAGGGCCTCTCCTACGAGCAGTACTTC. This translates into CASRIQGLSYEQYF.

This chain joins TRBV6-1 and TRBJ1-2; D is possibly TRBD1 (5 bases). With 6 bases removed from V and 4 bases from J, the gap between germline ends came to 15 bases. Germline assignment: CDR1 MNHNS and CDR2 SASEGT. The CDR3 spans 14 residues. The CDR3 region is CASRGQGAVYGYTF. The CDR3 region has the DNA TGTGCCAGCAGAGGCCAGGGCGCGGTCTATGGCTACACCTTC.

The chain joins TRBV7-8 to TRBJ2-5; 11 bases line up with TRBD2. The CDR3 length is 15 residues. After removal of 5 bases from V and 7 bases from J, the junction contained 9 bases not matched to a gene. Germline V gene lookup returns CDR1 SGHVS and CDR2 FQNEAQ. CDR3 bases: TGTGCCAGCAGCGAACTAGCGGGAGCCTCAAGGACCCAGTACTTC. Its translation is CASSELAGASRTQYF.

The chain uses TRBV18 and TRBJ1-5, with D hard to call. Trimming removed 3 bases from V and 6 bases from J, with 12 bases in between. This CDR3 spans 14 amino acids. CDR1 is KGHSH, CDR2 LQKENI, per germline. CDR3 amino acids: CASSPGARGQPQHF. The CDR3 DNA follows: TGTGCCAGCTCACCGGGAGCTCGGGGTCAGCCCCAGCATTTT.

This clone has just a few counts. The CDR3 spells CASSVGQGVLAFF. The CDR3 bases are TGCGCCAGCAGCGTGGGACAGGGGGTTCTCGCTTTCTTT. The rearrangement joins TRBV5-1 to TRBJ1-1, with TRBD1 identical over 11 bases. CDR1 is SGHRS, CDR2 YFSETQ, per germline. This CDR3 is built from 13 residues. Trimming took 4 bases from V and 11 from J; bases not matched to a gene: 7.

V gene TRBV6-6 combines with J gene TRBJ2-1; TRBD2 aligns across 11 bases. Germline CDR1 and CDR2: MNHNY and SVGAGI (reference sequence). The CDR3 length is 15 residues. With 7 bases clipped from V and 5 bases from J, the junction kept 7 bases outside the gene matches. CDR3 sequence: CASTHSGRADNEQFF. CDR3 nucleotides: TGTGCCAGCACCCATAGCGGGAGGGCCGACAATGAGCAGTTCTTC.

The chain uses TRBV7-8 and TRBJ1-6, with no clear D. The germline V and J ends were trimmed by 1 base and 0 bases, with 7 bases remaining between them. CDR1 is SGHVS, CDR2 FQNEAQ, per germline. This CDR3 is built from 16 residues. The CDR3 protein is CASSLGHSSYNSPLHF. The CDR3 nucleotides read TGTGCCAGCAGCTTAGGACACAGCTCCTATAATTCACCCCTCCACTTT. Based on the CDR3 plus reference TRBV7-8 and TRBJ1-6, the full variable domain is GAGVSQSPRYKVAKRGQDVALRCDPISGHVSLFWYQQALGQGPEFLTYFQNEAQLDKSGLPSDRFFAERPEGSVSTLKIQRTQQEDSAVYLCASSLGHSSYNSPLHFGNGTRLTVT.

The chain joins TRBV7-8 to TRBJ2-7; D not resolved. The CDR3 spans 15 residues. V lost 3 bases and J 2 bases, leaving 14 bases between the germline ends. Germline CDR1 and CDR2: SGHVS and FQNEAQ. CDR3 residues: CASSLPWSSTYEQYF. The CDR3 nucleotides are TGTGCCAGCAGCTTGCCCTGGAGCAGCACCTACGAGCAGTACTTC.

The V call is TRBV7-9, the J call TRBJ2-2; weak D call: TRBD2 (5 bases). The CDR3 extends over 13 amino acids. The V gene lost 5 bases and the J gene lost 3 bases, with 7 bases spanning the gap. Germline V lookup: CDR1 SEHNR, CDR2 FQNEAQ (reference sequence). CDR3 in amino acids: CASSPRDTGELFF. CDR3 bases: TGTGCCAGCAGCCCGCGGGACACCGGGGAGCTGTTTTTT.

In its sample, this clone was seen once. V gene TRBV4-2 combines with J gene TRBJ1-6; D remains ambiguous. The CDR3 loop spans 16 amino acids. Germline V gene sequence: CDR1 LGHNA, CDR2 YNFKEQ. The ends were cut back, 6 bases at V and 9 bases at J, with 21 bases in the middle. CDR3 nucleotides: TGTGCCAGCAGTACGTCCCAGGACCGCGAGGGTTCACCCCTCCACTTT. The encoded protein is CASSTSQDREGSPLHF.

The J gene is TRBJ2-5, the V gene TRBV2; possibly TRBD2 for D (7 bases). The V end lost 4 bases, the J end lost 4 bases, and 16 bases lay between the germline ends. Germline lookup yields CDR1 SNHLY and CDR2 FYNNEI. CDR3 size: 15 residues. The CDR3 loop is CASSAAWGGAETQYF. The CDR3 DNA is TGTGCCAGCAGTGCAGCGTGGGGGGGGGCAGAGACCCAGTACTTC.

V gene TRBV25-1 combines with J gene TRBJ1-5, with D hard to call. The CDR3 contains 14 residues. V was shortened by 4 bases and J by 0 bases, with 7 bases between the two germline ends. Germline-derived CDR1 and CDR2 are MGHDK and SYGVNS. The CDR3 loop is CASSAPGSNQPQHF. For the CDR3, the DNA is TGTGCCAGCAGTGCTCCGGGTAGCAATCAGCCCCAGCATTTT. Supplemented by reference TRBV25-1 and TRBJ1-5, the full variable domain reads EADIYQTPRYLVIGTGKKITLECSQTMGHDKMYWYQQDPGMELHLIHYSYGVNSTEKGDLSSESTVSRIRTEHFPLTLESARPSHTSQYLCASSAPGSNQPQHFGDGTRLSIL.

This chain joins TRBV6-5 and TRBJ2-1; 8 positions agree with TRBD2. With 6 bases clipped from V and 3 bases from J, the junction kept 7 bases outside the gene matches. The CDR3 spans 15 residues. Germline assignment: CDR1 MNHEY and CDR2 SVGAGI. The CDR3 is CASSRVAGLYNEQFF. The CDR3 region has the DNA TGTGCCAGCAGCCGGGTAGCGGGACTCTACAATGAGCAGTTCTTC.

The CDR3 DNA sequence: TGCAGCGTCCCGGGACAGGACCCTCCTGGCTACACCTTC. The encoded protein is CSVPGQDPPGYTF. The chain combines TRBV29-1 with TRBJ1-2; 8 bases align to TRBD1. This CDR3 is 13 amino acids long. V shed 6 bases, J shed 7 bases, and the junction held 10 bases outside the gene matches. Germline lookup yields CDR1 SQVTM and CDR2 ANQGSEA.

The chain is built from TRBV4-1 and TRBJ1-5; D is uncertain. Germline values: CDR1 MGHRA, CDR2 YSYEKL. The V and J ends lost 5 bases and 3 bases respectively, with 11 bases between them. The CDR3 sequence is 14 residues long. The CDR3: CASSSRLYNQPQHF. CDR3 in DNA: TGCGCCAGCAGCTCGAGACTTTACAATCAGCCCCAGCATTTT.

The chain has TRBV7-3 and TRBJ2-5; the D gene is possibly TRBD1 (5 bases). Trimming took 3 bases from V and 2 from J, leaving 7 bases between them. Per the germline V gene, CDR1 is SGHTA and CDR2 is FQGTGA. The CDR3 has 13 residues. The CDR3 region is CASSFGAQETQYF. As DNA, the CDR3 is TGTGCCAGCAGCTTTGGGGCTCAAGAGACCCAGTACTTC.

V gene TRBV19 combines with J gene TRBJ1-5; TRBD1 might be the D (6 bases). V gave up 2 bases and J gave up 2 bases, with 10 bases separating them. Germline loops: CDR1 LNHDA, CDR2 SQIVND (reference sequence). The CDR3 totals 15 residues. This CDR3 reads CASSIRGARNQPQHF. The DNA of the CDR3 is TGTGCCAGTAGTATACGGGGGGCGCGCAATCAGCCCCAGCATTTT.

The CDR3 reads CASCGRASTDTQYF. The CDR3 DNA is TGTGCCAGCTGCGGGAGGGCCAGCACAGATACGCAGTATTTT. V usage is TRBV6-6 and J usage is TRBJ2-3; 9 positions match TRBD2. Germline V gene sequence: CDR1 MNHNY, CDR2 SVGAGI (reference sequence). V lost 8 bases to trimming and J lost 0 bases; unmatched junction nucleotides: 3. The CDR3 sequence is 14 residues long.

The J gene is TRBJ1-2, the V gene TRBV4-3; D unclear. Germline assignment: CDR1 LGHNA and CDR2 YSLEER. Trimming pared 6 bases from V and 0 bases from J, leaving 20 bases between. CDR3 length: 17 residues. The CDR3: CASRATVRGPSNYGYTF. The CDR3 nucleotides are TGCGCCAGCAGAGCCACAGTCCGCGGGCCGTCTAACTATGGCTACACCTTC.

CDR3: CAWSPAAQYNEQFF. CDR3 nucleotides: TGTGCCTGGAGCCCAGCGGCACAATACAATGAGCAGTTCTTC. The J gene is TRBJ2-1, the V gene TRBV30, with D possibly matching TRBD2 (5 bases). The CDR3 is 14 residues long. Per the germline V gene, CDR1 is GTSNPN and CDR2 is SVGIG (reference sequence). V lost 3 bases and J lost 4, with 13 bases in between.

This chain joins TRBV11-1 and TRBJ2-7, with D unresolved. The CDR3 has 13 amino acids. Trimming left V 8 bases short and J 4 bases short, with 15 bases between. In germline, CDR1 is SGHAT, CDR2 FQDESV (reference sequence). CDR3 nucleotide sequence: TGTGCCAGCGGCCTGGGCAGGTGGTACGAGCAGTACTTC. Translating it yields CASGLGRWYEQYF.

V and J are TRBV2 and TRBJ2-7, with TRBD2 as a possible D gene (6 bases). The germline gives CDR1 SNHLY, CDR2 FYNNEI. Trimming pared 8 bases from V and 1 base from J, leaving 15 bases between. This CDR3 comprises 14 residues. The chain's CDR3 is CASGTSSRSYEQYF. In DNA form, the CDR3 reads TGTGCCAGCGGGACTTCATCCCGTTCCTACGAGCAGTACTTC.

The chain uses TRBV7-9 and TRBJ2-3; 14 bases match TRBD2. Germline V CDR1 and CDR2: SEHNR, FQNEAQ (reference sequence). This CDR3 region has 17 residues. Unmatched junction bases numbered 7, after V lost 5 bases and J lost 3 bases. DNA for the CDR3: TGTGCCAGCAGCCAAATGACTAGCGGGAGGGGAACAGATACGCAGTATTTT. As protein: CASSQMTSGRGTDTQYF.

This clone was counted a few times. The chain employs TRBV5-1 and TRBJ2-7; 9 nucleotides agree with TRBD1. V dropped 5 bases and J dropped 4; count of bases not matched to a gene: 7. Germline CDR1 is SGHRS and CDR2 is YFSETQ. CDR3 length: 14 amino acids. The CDR3 loop reads CASRAGTGSYEQYF. CDR3 DNA: TGCGCCAGCAGAGCCGGGACAGGGTCGTACGAGCAGTACTTC.

The rearrangement uses TRBV6-6 and TRBJ1-5; no clear D. V gave up 5 bases and J gave up 1 base, with 15 bases separating them. Germline V CDR1 and CDR2: MNHNY, SVGAGI (reference sequence). CDR3 length: 16 amino acids. Written as DNA, the CDR3 is TGTGCCAGCAGTCTAGCTTACAGAAGGAGCAATCAGCCCCAGCATTTT. This sequence encodes CASSLAYRRSNQPQHF.